A single sample is the source of the 11 T cell receptor beta chains below, sequenced in a study of early T cells in non-severe SARS-CoV-2 infection. TCRdb re-called the 5' RACE reads through MiXCR, storing one row per CDR3 protein. Of roughly 27,000 distinct CDR3 sequences listed, roughly 5% were seen once; the top ten hold 11%. Sample: whole blood. The receptors shown here come from an adult who was a healthcare worker with PCR-confirmed SARS-CoV-2 infection or an uninfected control (not recorded which).

In this sample, this clonotype turned up many times. This sequence joins TRBV7-6 and TRBJ1-2; TRBD1 is a possible D gene (5 bases). From germline, CDR1 is SGHVS and CDR2 FNYEAQ. V dropped 2 bases and J dropped 1 base, with 11 bases sitting between them. The CDR3 consists of 15 residues. The CDR3 region is CASSLQEGNNYGYTF. DNA of the CDR3: TGTGCCAGCAGCTTACAGGAGGGGAATAACTATGGCTACACCTTC.

The rearrangement links TRBV20-1 to TRBJ2-7, with D possibly called TRBD1 or TRBD2 (5 bases each). The CDR3 loop spans 13 amino acids. The V and J ends lost 2 bases and 2 bases respectively, with 10 bases between them. Per germline, CDR1 DFQATT and CDR2 SNEGSKA (reference sequence). The CDR3 region has the DNA TGCAGTGCTAGACCGGGACGGCCCTACGAGCAGTACTTC. It yields the protein CSARPGRPYEQYF.

This clonotype was recorded many times. This rearrangement joins TRBV6-1 to TRBJ2-3; TRBD1 aligns across 11 bases. The CDR3 is 17 residues long. Looked up from germline, CDR1 is MNHNS and CDR2 is SASEGT. The V and J ends lost 2 bases and 4 bases, in that order; junction bases with no gene match: 8. CDR3: CASSEWTGGPRADTQYF. For the CDR3, the DNA is TGTGCCAGCAGTGAATGGACAGGGGGCCCCCGGGCAGATACGCAGTATTTT.

In this sample, this clonotype turned up many times. The V call is TRBV4-2, the J call TRBJ2-5; D is uncertain. The CDR3 consists of 12 residues. Germline V lookup: CDR1 LGHNA, CDR2 YNFKEQ. V lost 3 bases and J lost 5, with 7 bases in between. This CDR3 is CASSQPSETQYF. CDR3 sequence (DNA): TGTGCCAGCAGCCAGCCGTCGGAGACCCAGTACTTC.

This clonotype showed up just once. V usage is TRBV27 and J usage is TRBJ1-5, with D possibly TRBD1 on 5 matching bases. Deletions cut 3 bases from V and 6 bases from J, with 9 bases between. CDR1 and CDR2 (germline): MNHEY, SMNVEV (reference sequence). This CDR3 region has 13 residues. The CDR3 nucleotides read TGTGCCAGCAGTTTCGACGGGGGTCAGCCCCAGCATTTT. Translating gives CASSFDGGQPQHF.

This clonotype showed up just a few times. The rearrangement links TRBV12-3 or TRBV12-4 to TRBJ2-6, with D maybe TRBD2 (5 bases). The CDR3 sequence is 15 residues long. V was shortened by 2 bases and J by 2 bases, with 7 bases between the two germline ends. The CDR3 here is CASSLTGTGANVLTF. Written as DNA, the CDR3 is TGTGCCAGCAGTTTAACGGGGACTGGGGCCAACGTCCTGACTTTC.

This clonotype was picked up many times. The CDR3 is CASSPQATSGIEQFF. In DNA form, the CDR3 reads TGTGCCAGCAGTCCGCAAGCGACTAGCGGTATTGAGCAGTTCTTC. The chain uses TRBV12-3 or TRBV12-4 and TRBJ2-1; the match to TRBD2 covers 9 bases. This CDR3 is 15 amino acids long. With 5 bases clipped from V and 9 bases from J, the junction kept 11 bases outside the gene matches.

This clonotype was seen ten or more times. V gene TRBV6-1 combines with J gene TRBJ1-4; TRBD1 aligns across 8 bases. Germline CDR1 reads MNHNS; CDR2 reads SASEGT. The CDR3 contains 15 residues. With V trimmed by 5 bases and J by 7 bases, 9 bases remained unmatched. The CDR3 loop is CASSLAAGGIEKLFF. The CDR3 region has the DNA TGTGCCAGCAGTCTCGCGGCAGGGGGCATTGAAAAACTGTTTTTT.

This clonotype was detected many times. This chain connects TRBV7-2 to TRBJ1-3; D perhaps matches TRBD1 (5 bases). V was clipped by 5 bases and J by 6 bases, with 11 bases between them. Germline V CDR1 and CDR2: SGHTA, FQGNSA. The CDR3 covers 13 residues. The CDR3 spells CASSPGAENTIYF. The CDR3 DNA reads TGTGCCAGCAGCCCTGGGGCTGAAAACACCATATATTTT.

This clonotype was counted ten times or more. The chain is built from TRBV6-5 and TRBJ1-5, with 9 nucleotides matching TRBD1. The CDR3 has 16 residues. The ends lost 4 bases at V and 4 bases at J; junction bases unmatched: 8. The germline V gene encodes CDR1 MNHEY and CDR2 SVGAGI. CDR3: CASSSQGAGRNQPQHF. The CDR3, as DNA: TGTGCCAGCAGTTCACAGGGGGCTGGACGGAATCAGCCCCAGCATTTT.

This clonotype has at least ten counts. V is TRBV20-1 and J is TRBJ1-5, with 8 bases that match TRBD1. The CDR3 is made up of 15 amino acids. V shed 2 bases and J 6 bases; nucleotides not matched to a gene: 9. The germline V gene has CDR1 DFQATT and CDR2 SNEGSKA (reference sequence). The CDR3 DNA follows: TGCAGTGCTAGACGGGAAGGGACAGGCGCTCAGCCCCAGCATTTT. It is translated as CSARREGTGAQPQHF.